This passage covers 9 T cell receptor beta chains from one sample sequenced in a study of blood T cell repertoires in COVID-19. TCRdb's copy holds only in-frame clones and misses some; the assay was immunoSEQ multiplex PCR. The sample lists 150,000 to 200,000 clones; about 81% were seen once. Sequencing was done on a sample of peripheral blood. These receptors were obtained from a woman older than 75 with COVID-19, enrolled during active disease.

The rearrangement uses TRBV3-1 (or the pseudogene TRBV3-2) and TRBJ1-1; maybe TRBD1 (6 bases). The V end was cut by 4 bases, the J end by 1 base, with 7 bases between. CDR3 size: 13 residues. CDR1 is LGHDT and CDR2 is YNNKEL in the germline V gene (reference sequence). The CDR3 spells CASSLRGNTEAFF. In DNA form, the CDR3 reads TGTGCCAGCAGCCTCAGGGGGAACACTGAAGCTTTCTTT.

The chain employs TRBV5-1 and TRBJ1-1; 7 bases align to TRBD1. Germline V gives CDR1 SGHRS, CDR2 YFSETQ. V shed 3 bases and J 2 bases; nucleotides not matched to a gene: 10. The CDR3 sequence is 16 residues long. CDR3 sequence: CASSYRAGGTNTEAFF. The CDR3 DNA reads TGCGCCAGCAGCTATAGGGCAGGGGGTACTAACACTGAAGCTTTCTTT.

This clone occurred a few times. This chain connects TRBV6-2 or TRBV6-3 to TRBJ2-3; 11 bases are shared with TRBD2. V lost 5 bases to trimming and J lost 4 bases; unmatched junction nucleotides: 2. This CDR3 is 14 amino acids long. Germline CDR1 is MNHEY and CDR2 is SVGEGT. CDR3: CASSIAGGADTQYF. The CDR3 nucleotides read TGTGCCAGCAGTATAGCGGGGGGGGCAGATACGCAGTATTTT.

The chain employs TRBV19 and TRBJ1-1; tentatively, D is TRBD1 (5 bases). The V end was cut by 6 bases, the J end by 1 base, with 9 bases between. The CDR3 runs 13 residues. Germline values: CDR1 LNHDA, CDR2 SQIVND (reference sequence). The CDR3 DNA reads TGTGCCAGTAGATACGACAGGAACACTGAAGCTTTCTTT. It translates to CASRYDRNTEAFF.

The chain has TRBV18 and TRBJ2-2; 14 bases are shared with TRBD2. V gave up 3 bases and J gave up 5 bases; unmatched junction bases: 2. The CDR3 spans 16 residues. Germline V lookup: CDR1 KGHSH, CDR2 LQKENI. As DNA, the CDR3 is TGTGCCAGCTCACCGGGACTAGCGGGAGAGACCGGGGAGCTGTTTTTT. Translating gives CASSPGLAGETGELFF. The variable domain in full, completed from reference TRBV18 and TRBJ2-2, reads NAGVMQNPRHLVRRRGQEARLRCSPMKGHSHVYWYRQLPEEGLKFMVYLQKENIIDESGMPKERFSAEFPKEGPSILRIQQVVRGDSAAYFCASSPGLAGETGELFFGEGSRLTVL.

The V gene is TRBV19, the J gene TRBJ2-5, with 13 bases aligning to TRBD2. J was trimmed by 3 bases and V by 4 bases; bases with no gene match: 8. The CDR3 loop spans 17 amino acids. CDR1 is LNHDA and CDR2 is SQIVND in the germline V gene (reference sequence). The CDR3 DNA sequence: TGTGCCAGTAGTACCGGACTAGCGGGAGTATCGGAAGAGACCCAGTACTTC. Its protein product is CASSTGLAGVSEETQYF. Complete variable domain (other parts from reference TRBV19 and TRBJ2-5): DGGITQSPKYLFRKEGQNVTLSCEQNLNHDAMYWYRQDPGQGLRLIYYSQIVNDFQKGDIAEGYSVSREKKESFPLTVTSAQKNPTAFYLCASSTGLAGVSEETQYFGPGTRLLVL.

This clone was seen more than once but under ten times. The rearrangement uses TRBV30 and TRBJ1-5; TRBD1 matches at 9 bases. This CDR3 contains 14 residues. Losses at the gene ends were 5 bases for V and 6 bases for J; bases not matched to a gene: 8. In germline, CDR1 is GTSNPN, CDR2 SVGIG (reference sequence). Written as DNA, the CDR3 is TGTGCCTGGGGGGACAGGGAGGTTCTTCAGCCCCAGCATTTT. The encoded protein is CAWGDREVLQPQHF.

This clone appeared a few times. The genes are TRBV2 and TRBJ2-7, with D hard to call. Germline V gives CDR1 SNHLY, CDR2 FYNNEI. The V end lost 6 bases, the J end lost 0 bases, and 6 bases lay between the germline ends. CDR3 length: 12 residues. The CDR3 loop is CASSSLSYEQYF. The CDR3 bases are TGTGCCAGCAGCAGTCTCTCCTACGAGCAGTACTTC.

The rearrangement links TRBV7-3 to TRBJ2-7; D uncertain. Trimming removed 10 bases at V and 6 bases at J, with 19 bases between. This CDR3 has 13 amino acids. Germline lookup yields CDR1 SGHTA and CDR2 FQGTGA. CDR3 in amino acids: CATGLQASSEQYF. CDR3 bases: TGTGCCACTGGGCTTCAGGCCTCGTCCGAGCAGTACTTC.